This is a list of T cell receptor beta chains from one sample in a study of T cells in Graves' hyperthyroidism and ophthalmopathy. Using its own MiXCR run on the multiplex PCR reads, TCRdb lists one record per CDR3 protein. The profile covers about 500,000 distinct CDR3 sequences, with approximately 16% appearing a single time and under 20% taken by the ten largest. Material: blood. Every receptor here comes from a woman aged 18 to 35 with Graves' hyperthyroidism. Each CDR3 is given with its conserved first and last residue. Fields, in order: J gene, V gene, clone size, D gene, CDR3 DNA, CDR3 protein. A D gene is named only where the DNA matches it firmly. A row's size may be missing; if present it is once, few, many or a size class.

TRBJ2-7 | TRBV7-9 | . | . | TGTGCCAGCAGCCACGGAAAGGTCTACGAGCAGTACTTC | CASSHGKVYEQYF
TRBJ2-7 | TRBV7-7 | many | . | TGTGCTAGCAGCCCCACGAAGGGATCCGAGCAGTACTTC | CASSPTKGSEQYF
TRBJ2-7 | TRBV7-2 | . | . | TGTGCCAGCATGGCAGCCATCCGAGGGGAGCAGTACTTC | CASMAAIRGEQYF
TRBJ1-2 | TRBV28 | . | . | TGTGCCAGCAGTTTGGGCAGGGCTAACTATGGCTACACCTTC | CASSLGRANYGYTF
TRBJ2-7 | TRBV6-1 | many | TRBD2 | TGTGCCAGCAGTTCTTCTAGCGGGAGGAGTAGGGAGCAGTACTTC | CASSSSSGRSREQYF
TRBJ2-1 | TRBV11-2 | many | TRBD1 | TGTGCCAGCAGCCCATCGGGGACAGGCTCCTACAATGAGCAGTTCTTC | CASSPSGTGSYNEQFF
TRBJ1-5 | TRBV6-1 | many | . | TGTGCCAGCAGTGAACCGTCACGGTCCGACAATCAGCCCCAGCATTTT | CASSEPSRSDNQPQHF
TRBJ2-2 | TRBV6-1 | few | TRBD1 | TGTGCCAGCAGTGAAGCGTCAGGGGGCACCGGGGAGCTGTTTTTT | CASSEASGGTGELFF
TRBJ2-7 | TRBV6-1 | many | . | TGTGCCAGCAGCTCCACGACGGGGACGGCTGTCGAGCAGTACTTC | CASSSTTGTAVEQYF
TRBJ1-1 | TRBV20-1 | . | . | TGCAGTGCTAGAGATCACCCGGGGAAGAACACTGAAGCTTTCTTT | CSARDHPGKNTEAFF
TRBJ2-1 | TRBV7-9 | . | TRBD2 | TGTGCCAGCAGCTCAAGACTAGCGCCGATGTCGGTGGAGCAGTTCTTC | CASSSRLAPMSVEQFF
TRBJ2-5 | TRBV5-1 | few | TRBD1 | TGCGCCAGCAGCTTGGCCGGGACAGGGTCCCCGGAGACCCAGTACTTC | CASSLAGTGSPETQYF
TRBJ1-1 | TRBV10-3 | . | . | TGTGCCATCAGTGAGTCTATTCCGGGTCGTGGCACTGAAGCTTTCTTT | CAISESIPGRGTEAFF
TRBJ2-3 | TRBV6-4 | many | TRBD1 | TGTGCCAGCAGTGATACCGCCGGGACAGGGGGCTCAGATACGCAGTATTTT | CASSDTAGTGGSDTQYF
TRBJ1-5 | TRBV7-8 | few | . | TGTGCCAGCAGCTTATTTGGGTTGGGAAGCAATCAGCCCCAGCATTTT | CASSLFGLGSNQPQHF
TRBJ2-7 | TRBV20-1 | many | TRBD2 | TGCAGTGCTAGGATAGGACTAGCGGGGGCTTCCTACGAGCAGTACTTC | CSARIGLAGASYEQYF
TRBJ2-4 | TRBV6-1 | . | . | TGTGCCAGCCGGACTACCAGGGAGGCCAAAAACATTCAGTACTTC | CASRTTREAKNIQYF
TRBJ1-5 | TRBV30 | few | TRBD1 | TGTGCCTGGAAGGGACAGGGGGGTCAGCCCCAGCATTTT | CAWKGQGGQPQHF
TRBJ1-4 | TRBV7-9 | many | . | TGTGCCAGCAGCTTGCGGGCAACTAATGAAAAACTGTTTTTT | CASSLRATNEKLFF
TRBJ2-3 | TRBV14 | . | . | TGTGCCAGCAGCCAGCTAGCGACAGATACGCAGTATTTT | CASSQLATDTQYF
TRBJ1-1 | TRBV18 | many | . | TGTGCCAGCTCCCCCCGGGGCAGGGGTTCGAACACTGAAGCTTTCTTT | CASSPRGRGSNTEAFF
TRBJ1-4 | TRBV3-1 | . | . | TGTGCCAGCAGGAAAACAGTGGACGAAAAACTGTTTTTT | CASRKTVDEKLFF
TRBJ1-2 | TRBV20-1 | many | . | TGCAGTGCTAGAGATCAGTCGGGCTCGGACTATGGCTACACCTTC | CSARDQSGSDYGYTF
TRBJ2-7 | TRBV9 | few | TRBD2 | TGTGCCAGCAGCGCTAGCGGGGGCCCTAACGTCGACGAGCAGTACTTC | CASSASGGPNVDEQYF
TRBJ1-2 | TRBV6-5 | many | . | TGTGCCAGCAGTTACCTTAGAAATAACTATGGCTACACCTTC | CASSYLRNNYGYTF
TRBJ1-6 | TRBV15 | few | TRBD1 | TGTGCCACCAGCACAGGCGGGACAGGGTCTAATTTCTATAATTCACCCCTCCACTTT | CATSTGGTGSNFYNSPLHF
TRBJ1-3 | TRBV3-1 | . | . | TGTGCCAGCAGCCATCTGGTGGGACCGACCTCTGGAAACACCATATATTTT | CASSHLVGPTSGNTIYF
TRBJ2-7 | TRBV6-1 | few | . | TGTGCCAGCAGACCCGCCCGGGCCCCAGTTTACGAGCAGTACTTC | CASRPARAPVYEQYF
TRBJ2-3 | TRBV6-2/TRBV6-3 | few | TRBD2 | TGTGCCAGCAGTGCGGGAGGGGCCACAGATACGCAGTATTTT | CASSAGGATDTQYF
TRBJ1-2 | TRBV24-1 | few | . | TGTGCCACCAGCCCGAGGGACATTAGGTATGGCTACACCTTC | CATSPRDIRYGYTF
TRBJ2-1 | TRBV2 | . | TRBD2 | TGTGCCAGCAGGAGACTAGCGGGGAACAACCATGAGCAGTTCTTC | CASRRLAGNNHEQFF
TRBJ2-5 | TRBV5-4 | few | . | TGTGCCAGCAGCCGGTGGGGTCTACAGGGAGGGGAGACCCAGTACTTC | CASSRWGLQGGETQYF
TRBJ1-2 | TRBV28 | . | TRBD1 | TGTGCCAGCAGTCTAGAGACAGGGGCTTACGGCTACACCTTC | CASSLETGAYGYTF
TRBJ1-1 | TRBV7-2 | . | . | TGTGCCAGCTCCGTCGCGGGGAGCACTGAAGCTTTTTTT | CASSVAGSTEAFF
TRBJ2-3 | TRBV5-1 | few | . | TGCGCCAGCAGCTCCCGGAGGGGTTTAGCAGATACGCAGTATTTT | CASSSRRGLADTQYF